This T cell receptor (beta chain) derives from a study of radiotherapy plus CTLA-4 blockade in lung cancer. Study background: Disease control reached 30% to 35%, with objective responses in 15% to 20%.

The CDR3 consists of 16 residues. V lost 1 base, J lost 7 bases, and 10 bases stayed unmatched. Germline V gene data show CDR1 as SGHTA and CDR2 as FQGNSA. Libraries were prepared by immunoSEQ multiplex PCR; TCRdb keeps only in-frame clonotypes and omits some of them. In the table there are about 70,000 clones, roughly three quarters of which are singletons. In chemo-refractory metastatic non-small-cell lung cancer, patients got ipilimumab CTLA-4 blockade together with focal radiation. The source is a human donor with non-small cell lung cancer whose response to radiotherapy plus ipilimumab could not be evaluated. Some clones in this sample may be carry-over from other donors' samples. Source: peripheral blood, taken from a patient treated with radiotherapy plus ipilimumab. The chain joins TRBV7-2 to TRBJ2-1; 7 bases map to TRBD2. The CDR3, as DNA: TGTGCCAGCAGCTTAGGGGCGACTAGCTATAAAAATGAGCAGTTCTTC. It encodes CASSLGATSYKNEQFF. The entire variable domain, with the rest obtained from reference TRBV7-2 and TRBJ2-1, is as follows: GAGVSQSPSNKVTEKGKDVELRCDPISGHTALYWYRQSLGQGLEFLIYFQGNSAPDKSGLPSDRFSAERTGGSVSTLTIQRTQQEDSAVYLCASSLGATSYKNEQFFGPGTRLTVL.